The rows below give T cell receptor beta chains drawn from one sample of a study of human T cells and chemical hapten exposure. Each CDR3 protein gets one entry after TCRdb re-called the RACE reads with MiXCR. The table includes approximately 80,000 distinct CDR3 sequences, 13% to 15% detected once. The sequencing used whole blood, collected in connection with sensitization to the hapten diphenylcyclopropenone (DPC). These receptor sequences come from a woman between 50 and 59 years old with alopecia areata. Some clones in this sample may be carry-over from other donors' samples. Both conserved end residues are trimmed from each CDR3. D genes are given only for firm matches. Expanded clones get a size class; other rows say once, few or many, or leave the size out.

V gene,clone size,CDR3 length,D gene,J gene,CDR3 protein
TRBV7-8,.,14,.,TRBJ2-3,ASSLIGSTGTDTQY
TRBV5-6,few,12,.,TRBJ1-5,ASSLQGINQPQH
TRBV20-1,many,11,.,TRBJ1-6,SARYRENSPLH
TRBV5-5,.,12,.,TRBJ2-2,ASSLFPGAGELF
TRBV12-3/TRBV12-4,.,14,TRBD1,TRBJ2-7,ASSLSYPGQGREQY
TRBV20-1,many,11,.,TRBJ1-1,SAYGGLNTEAF
TRBV18,few,14,.,TRBJ2-7,ASSPRLGGEIDEQY
TRBV20-1,few,10,.,TRBJ1-4,SARDGGEKLF
TRBV6-4,many,14,TRBD2,TRBJ2-3,ASSDPTGLWADTQY
TRBV2,few,12,.,TRBJ1-6,ASSETKTNSPLH
TRBV2,.,10,.,TRBJ1-5,ASSEFTQPQH
TRBV25-1,few,13,TRBD2,TRBJ2-3,ASSEYGGRGDTQY
TRBV3-1,.,13,.,TRBJ2-1,ASSQDWKGWNEQF
TRBV6-5,few,11,.,TRBJ2-2,ASSYSATGELF
TRBV12-5,many,13,.,TRBJ2-3,ASGPGDRSADTQY
TRBV5-1,few,14,TRBD2,TRBJ2-3,ASSKRLADLTDTQY
TRBV30,.,11,.,TRBJ1-3,AWASGGANTIY
TRBV24-1,.,13,.,TRBJ1-4,ATSAVLATNEKLF
TRBV3-1,few,14,TRBD1,TRBJ1-1,ASSQATGGAGTEAF
TRBV20-1,many,13,TRBD2,TRBJ2-5,SATLAARSKETQY
TRBV10-1,few,11,.,TRBJ2-7,ASSASGSYEQY
TRBV7-8,few,12,.,TRBJ2-3,ASSWERSTDTQY
TRBV10-3,.,13,TRBD1,TRBJ2-7,AISEDRTGVGEQY
TRBV20-1,.,9,TRBD2,TRBJ2-7,SARTSGEQY
TRBV7-9,few,12,TRBD1,TRBJ2-7,ASSTGTEPYEQY
TRBV7-9,few,12,.,TRBJ2-1,ASSPMAGVNEQF
TRBV5-6,.,11,.,TRBJ2-6,VSSLIGANVLT
TRBV28,few,8,.,TRBJ2-1,ASRAREQF